One sample yielded the 5 T cell receptor beta chains listed below, sequenced in a study of blood T cell repertoires in COVID-19 (TCRdb year 2020). The library came from the immunoSEQ multiplex PCR assay. TCRdb took over this immuneACCESS table, retaining in-frame rearrangements with V and J assigned. Such tables are incomplete; in checked studies, under half of the missing clones stem from an unresolved V gene, and the remainder is unexplained. Present in this sample are hundreds of thousands of clones, about 85% of which were seen just once. Approximately 3.7% of the sample rests with the top ten. What was sequenced was peripheral blood. Every receptor here comes from a woman aged 18-29 years with acute or convalescent COVID-19.

The V gene is TRBV7-8, the J gene TRBJ1-3; D possibly corresponds to TRBD1 (5 bases). The V end was cut by 6 bases, the J end by 0 bases, with 9 bases between. This CDR3 spans 14 amino acids. The germline V gene encodes CDR1 SGHVS and CDR2 FQNEAQ. For the CDR3, the DNA is TGTGCCAGCAGTCGACAGTTCTCTGGAAACACCATATATTTT. This sequence encodes CASSRQFSGNTIYF.

CDR3 residues: CASSLESGSPLHF. CDR3 sequence (DNA): TGTGCCAGCAGCTTAGAGTCTGGCTCACCCCTCCACTTT. The J gene is TRBJ1-6, the V gene TRBV7-2; D is undetermined. V gave up 1 base and J gave up 10 bases, with 8 bases separating them. The length of the CDR3 is 13 residues. CDR1 is SGHTA and CDR2 is FQGNSA in the germline V gene. Full variable domain (missing parts from reference TRBV7-2 and TRBJ1-6): GAGVSQSPSNKVTEKGKDVELRCDPISGHTALYWYRQSLGQGLEFLIYFQGNSAPDKSGLPSDRFSAERTGGSVSTLTIQRTQQEDSAVYLCASSLESGSPLHFGNGTRLTVT.

This sequence joins TRBV23-1 and TRBJ2-3, with 11 bases aligning to TRBD2. TRBV23-1 is recorded as an ORF, its role being uncertain. V was clipped by 0 bases and J by 2 bases; unmatched bases: 1. The length of the CDR3 is 16 residues. CDR3 DNA sequence: TGCGCCAGCAGTCAATCACTAGCGGGAGTCACAGATACGCAGTATTTT. Protein product: CASSQSLAGVTDTQYF.

This clone was seen only once. J is TRBJ2-7 and V is TRBV30; 8 nucleotides line up with TRBD1. Germline trimming cut 2 bases from V and 5 bases from J; bases unmatched to any gene: 5. CDR3 size: 13 residues. Germline-derived CDR1 and CDR2 are GTSNPN and SVGIG (reference sequence). CDR3 sequence reads: CAWSTTGDHEQYF. The CDR3 DNA is TGTGCCTGGAGTACGACAGGGGACCACGAGCAGTACTTC.

The V gene is TRBV29-1, the J gene TRBJ1-2; D is possibly TRBD1 (5 bases). Trimming took 1 base from V and 6 from J, leaving 15 bases between them. This CDR3 has 14 residues. Germline-derived CDR1 and CDR2 are SQVTM and ANQGSEA. CDR3 nucleotides: TGCAGCGTTGAAGTCCAGGACCAGGGCAATGGCTACACCTTC. Translating gives CSVEVQDQGNGYTF.